A single sample gave rise to the 11 T cell receptor beta chains below, sequenced in a study of T cells after yellow fever vaccination. Using its own MiXCR run on the 5' RACE reads, TCRdb lists one record per CDR3 protein. The sample yields a few hundred thousand distinct CDR3 sequences, 7.5% to 9.5% seen once. The specimen was CD4+ T cells sorted from PBMCs, collected 5 days after the yellow fever booster vaccination. These receptors were obtained from a man younger than 35 who received the YFV17D yellow fever vaccine.

This sequence joins TRBV2 and TRBJ2-5; 10 nucleotides match TRBD1. Germline CDR1 and CDR2: SNHLY and FYNNEI. The CDR3 consists of 16 residues. V shed 5 bases and J 1 base; nucleotides not matched to a gene: 7. The CDR3 reads CASSRVDRGSQETQYF. The CDR3, as DNA: TGTGCCAGCAGTCGTGTGGACAGGGGGAGCCAAGAGACCCAGTACTTC.

This rearrangement joins TRBV19 to TRBJ2-3; weak D call: TRBD2 (5 bases). Per the germline V gene, CDR1 is LNHDA and CDR2 is SQIVND (reference sequence). V was shortened by 2 bases and J by 2 bases, with 8 bases between the two germline ends. The CDR3 totals 14 residues. The CDR3 region is CASSIRAVTDTQYF. In DNA, the CDR3 is TGTGCCAGTAGTATAAGAGCGGTCACAGATACGCAGTATTTT.

This clonotype was detected a few times. The rearrangement uses TRBV7-9 and TRBJ1-1, with D perhaps TRBD1 (5 bases). The CDR3 contains 15 residues. Trimming removed 0 bases from V and 1 base from J, with 9 bases in between. The V gene's germline CDR1 is SEHNR and CDR2 FQNEAQ (reference sequence). CDR3: CASSLAAGKNTEAFF. The CDR3 DNA sequence: TGTGCCAGCAGCTTAGCGGCAGGGAAGAACACTGAAGCTTTCTTT.

V is TRBV9 and J is TRBJ1-2; D remains unclear. CDR3 length: 15 amino acids. V was clipped by 0 bases and J by 4 bases, with 13 bases between them. In germline, CDR1 is SGDLS, CDR2 YYNGEE. The CDR3 is CASSVGDRAGYGYTF. The CDR3 nucleotides are TGTGCCAGCAGCGTAGGGGATAGAGCTGGCTATGGCTACACCTTC.

This clonotype was detected many times. This chain links TRBV4-1 with TRBJ2-5; the D gene is possibly TRBD1 (5 bases). V lost 1 base and J lost 1, with 19 bases in between. Germline-derived CDR1 and CDR2 are MGHRA and YSYEKL. The CDR3 has 18 amino acids. CDR3 region: CASSQGGSAGLLQETQYF. The CDR3, as DNA: TGCGCCAGCAGCCAAGGGGGCTCGGCAGGGCTACTCCAAGAGACCCAGTACTTC.

The chain links TRBV7-9 to TRBJ2-4; D is uncertain. V was clipped by 5 bases and J by 8 bases, with 10 bases between them. Germline V gives CDR1 SEHNR, CDR2 FQNEAQ (reference sequence). The CDR3 totals 12 residues. The DNA for the CDR3 is TGTGCCAGCAGCGCCGCCGAGGACATTCAGTACTTC. It codes for CASSAAEDIQYF.

CDR3 region: CASSSPVSRGYTF. Written as DNA, the CDR3 is TGTGCCAGCAGCTCCCCCGTGAGCAGGGGCTACACCTTC. The chain uses TRBV11-2 and TRBJ1-2; D is unclear. Trimming took off 4 bases at V and 8 bases at J, with 14 bases between the two ends. Germline V gene lookup returns CDR1 SGHAT and CDR2 FQNNGV. The CDR3 length is 13 residues.

This clonotype was observed at least ten times. This chain joins TRBV25-1 and TRBJ2-1; 8 bases fit TRBD2. Germline V gives CDR1 MGHDK, CDR2 SYGVNS. This CDR3 contains 19 residues. With 3 bases clipped from V and 6 bases from J, the junction kept 19 bases outside the gene matches. CDR3 in DNA: TGTGCCAGCAGTGAGAGTTTGGGTGCTGGGCGCGGGGGGTCCAATGAGCAGTTCTTC. The encoded protein is CASSESLGAGRGGSNEQFF.

This clonotype was seen repeatedly, ten times or more. The chain uses TRBV9 and TRBJ2-7; D unclear. The V gene lost 4 bases and the J gene lost 8 bases, with 4 bases spanning the gap. The CDR3 runs 9 residues. CDR1 and CDR2 (germline): SGDLS, YYNGEE. DNA of the CDR3: TGTGCCAGCAGCCCAAAGCAGTACGTC. Translated: CASSPKQYV.

V is TRBV2 and J is TRBJ1-1, with TRBD1 as a possible D gene (5 bases). Looked up from germline, CDR1 is SNHLY and CDR2 is FYNNEI. The CDR3 is 15 residues long. Trimming took 2 bases from V and 5 from J, leaving 15 bases between them. The CDR3 sequence is CASSELGPLGTEAFF. CDR3 bases: TGTGCCAGCAGTGAATTGGGGCCCCTCGGGACTGAAGCTTTCTTT.

This clonotype has a handful of counts. The rearrangement uses TRBV2 and TRBJ2-2, with D perhaps matching TRBD2 (5 bases). This CDR3 comprises 13 residues. V lost 5 bases, J lost 1 base, and 5 bases lay in between. The germline gives CDR1 SNHLY, CDR2 FYNNEI. Written as DNA, the CDR3 is TGTGCCAGCAGTCGGGAGAACACCGGGGAGCTGTTTTTT. This sequence encodes CASSRENTGELFF.